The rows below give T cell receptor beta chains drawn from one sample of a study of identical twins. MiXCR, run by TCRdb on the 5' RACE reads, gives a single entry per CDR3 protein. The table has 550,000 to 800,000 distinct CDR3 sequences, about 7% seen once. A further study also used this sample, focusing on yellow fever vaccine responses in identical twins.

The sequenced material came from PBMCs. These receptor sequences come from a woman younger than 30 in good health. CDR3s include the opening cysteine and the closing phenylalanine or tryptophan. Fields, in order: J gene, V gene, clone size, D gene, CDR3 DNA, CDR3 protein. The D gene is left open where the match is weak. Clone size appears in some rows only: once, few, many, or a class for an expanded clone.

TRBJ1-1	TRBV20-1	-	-	TGCAGTGCTAGTGGGGGTACTGAAGCTTTCTTT	CSASGGTEAFF
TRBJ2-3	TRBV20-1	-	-	TGCAGTGCCTCGGACAGCCCCTCTAGCACAGATACGCAGTATTTT	CSASDSPSSTDTQYF
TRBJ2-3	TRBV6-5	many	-	TGTGCCAGCAGTTACTCGCGGGATAGCACAGATACGCAGTATTTT	CASSYSRDSTDTQYF
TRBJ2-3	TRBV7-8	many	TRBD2	TGTGCCAGCAGCCTGGGACTAGCGGGATTGGAAGATACGCAGTATTTT	CASSLGLAGLEDTQYF
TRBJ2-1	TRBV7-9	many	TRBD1	TGTGCCAGCAGCAAAACAGGGGTCCGGGTCAATGAGCAGTTCTTC	CASSKTGVRVNEQFF
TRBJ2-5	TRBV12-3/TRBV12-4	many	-	TGTGCCAGCAGTTTAGGGGGTAGTTTCCAGCAAGAGACCCAGTACTTC	CASSLGGSFQQETQYF
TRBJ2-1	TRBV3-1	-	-	TGTGCCAGCAGCCAAGTACCTATAGTAAATGAGCAGTTCTTC	CASSQVPIVNEQFF
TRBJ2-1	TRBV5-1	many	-	TGCGCCAGCAGCGACGACGGAGGCTCCTACAATGAGCAGTTCTTC	CASSDDGGSYNEQFF
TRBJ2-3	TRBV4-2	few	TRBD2	TGTGCCAGCAGCCAAGGGGGACTAGCGGGAGGAAGCACAGATACGCAGTATTTT	CASSQGGLAGGSTDTQYF
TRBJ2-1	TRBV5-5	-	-	TGTGCCAGCAGCTTGGGCCTCCCGGGCACCTACAATGAGCAGTTCTTC	CASSLGLPGTYNEQFF
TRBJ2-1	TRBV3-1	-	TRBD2	TGTGCCAGCAGCCCCCTATATGGGGGAGGGCCCAATGAGCAGTTCTTC	CASSPLYGGGPNEQFF
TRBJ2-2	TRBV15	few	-	TGTGCCACCAGCAGAGATCAACTAGTCACCGGGGAGCTGTTTTTT	CATSRDQLVTGELFF
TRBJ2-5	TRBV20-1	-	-	TGCAGTGCTAGAGATTTGAACGGGGGAGGCTGGGAGACCCAGTACTTC	CSARDLNGGGWETQYF
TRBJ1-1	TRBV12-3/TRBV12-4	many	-	TGTGCCAGCAGTTTAAGGGGGGCCGACACTGAAGCTTTCTTT	CASSLRGADTEAFF
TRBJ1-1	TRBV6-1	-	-	TGTGCCAGCGGTCGCAAGACTGAAGCTTTCTTT	CASGRKTEAFF
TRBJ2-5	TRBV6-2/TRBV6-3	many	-	TGTGCCAGCAGTGCCCGTTGGGGCCAGGAGACCCAGTACTTC	CASSARWGQETQYF
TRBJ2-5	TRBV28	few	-	TGTGCCAGCACCACCCGACCGTCAGGGGCGCGAGAGACCCAGTACTTC	CASTTRPSGARETQYF
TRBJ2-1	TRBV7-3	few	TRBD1	TGTGCCAGCAGCTTAACGAGGGGGACAGGGATAGGATACAATGAGCAGTTCTTC	CASSLTRGTGIGYNEQFF
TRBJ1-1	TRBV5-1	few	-	TGCGCCAGCAGCAGCATGACAGAGATGAACACTGAAGCTTTCTTT	CASSSMTEMNTEAFF
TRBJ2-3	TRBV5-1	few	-	TGCGCCAGCAGCTTGGACGATGGGCCCTGGCGGGATACGCAGTATTTT	CASSLDDGPWRDTQYF
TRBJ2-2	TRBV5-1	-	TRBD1	TGCGCCAGCAGCAAAGGACAGGGAAACACCGGGGAGCTGTTTTTT	CASSKGQGNTGELFF
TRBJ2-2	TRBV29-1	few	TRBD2	TGCAGCGTTGAACAGGGCGGGGGGGCCGAGACCGGGGAGCTGTTTTTT	CSVEQGGGAETGELFF
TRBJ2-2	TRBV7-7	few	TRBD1	TGTGCCAGCAGCCGCGGACAGGGATTCACCGGGGAGCTGTTTTTT	CASSRGQGFTGELFF
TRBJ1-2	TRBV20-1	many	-	TGCAGTGCTAGTGAACGGACGATTAACTATGGCTACACCTTC	CSASERTINYGYTF
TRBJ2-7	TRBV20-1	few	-	TGCAGTGCTAGAGATGTCGGGGGTCAGCAGTACTTC	CSARDVGGQQYF
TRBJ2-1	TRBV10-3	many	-	TGTGCCATCAGTGAGTCGCCCAGGGGAGGTGAGCAGTTCTTC	CAISESPRGGEQFF
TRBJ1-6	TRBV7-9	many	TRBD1	TGTGCCAGCAGCCCGGGACAGGGGAGGAACTCACCCCTCCACTTT	CASSPGQGRNSPLHF
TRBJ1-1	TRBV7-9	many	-	TGTGCCAGCAGCGCAGGTCCCTCCAGTACTGAAGCTTTCTTT	CASSAGPSSTEAFF
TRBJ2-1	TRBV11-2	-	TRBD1	TGTGCCAGCAGCCCAACAGGGGCGAATGAGCAGTTCTTC	CASSPTGANEQFF
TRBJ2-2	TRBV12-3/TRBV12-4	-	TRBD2	TGTGCCAGCACCGTCATAGCGGGAGACACCGGGGAGCTGTTTTTT	CASTVIAGDTGELFF
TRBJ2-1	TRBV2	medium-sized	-	TGTGCCAGCAGTGATTGGGCAGGGGTATCCTTCAATGAGCAGTTCTTC	CASSDWAGVSFNEQFF
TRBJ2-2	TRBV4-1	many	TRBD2	TGCGCCAGCAGTCTCCTGGGAGCGGGAGCCACCGGGGAGCTGTTTTTT	CASSLLGAGATGELFF
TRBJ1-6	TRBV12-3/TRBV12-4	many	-	TGTGCCAGCAGTTCAGGGAATATATATAATTCACCCCTCCACTTT	CASSSGNIYNSPLHF
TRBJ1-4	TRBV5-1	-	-	TGCGCCAGCAGCTTGGGACAGTGGGAAAAACTGTTTTTT	CASSLGQWEKLFF
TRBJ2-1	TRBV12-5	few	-	TGTGCTAGTGGTTTGGCCCCCCGAGGGGCCGATGAGCAGTTCTTC	CASGLAPRGADEQFF
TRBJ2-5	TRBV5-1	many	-	TGCGCCAGCAGCTTGGGACCGGGCTTCTACTTC	CASSLGPGFYF
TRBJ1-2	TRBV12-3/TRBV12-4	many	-	TGTGCCAGCATGCTGAACCTCTATGGCTACACCTTC	CASMLNLYGYTF
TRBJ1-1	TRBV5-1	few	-	TGCGCCAGCAGCTCAGGAACAGGGTCCACTGAAGCTTTCTTT	CASSSGTGSTEAFF
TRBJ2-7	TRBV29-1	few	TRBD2	TGCAGCATCGTGACTAGCGGATACGAGCAGTACTTC	CSIVTSGYEQYF
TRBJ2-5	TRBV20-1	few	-	TGCAGTGCTAGGGACCAGGGGCCTTGGGCGCAAGAGACCCAGTACTTC	CSARDQGPWAQETQYF
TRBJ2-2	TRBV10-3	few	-	TGTGCCATCGGCCTGACCGGGGAGCTGTTTTTT	CAIGLTGELFF
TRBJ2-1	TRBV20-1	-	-	TGCAGTGCTAGACAACTAAAAGGGGCTCATGAGCAGTTCTTC	CSARQLKGAHEQFF
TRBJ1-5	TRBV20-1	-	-	TGCAGTGCTTTTCAGGGGAATAGCAATCAGCCCCAGCATTTT	CSAFQGNSNQPQHF
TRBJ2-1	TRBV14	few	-	TGTGCCAGCAGCCAAGTAGGGGGTGAATCCTACAATGAGCAGTTCTTC	CASSQVGGESYNEQFF
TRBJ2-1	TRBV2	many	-	TGTGCCAGCAGTTTGGAAATGAGATATGAGCAGTTCTTC	CASSLEMRYEQFF